The 15 T cell receptor beta chains given below trace back to one sample, sequenced in a study of blood T cell repertoires in COVID-19. The protocol was immunoSEQ multiplex PCR, while the TCRdb copy is restricted to in-frame clones and leaves out a portion. The table shows around 34,000 clones, with 82% occurring only once. Material: peripheral blood. These receptor sequences come from an elderly man with active or convalescent COVID-19.

The genes are TRBV27 and TRBJ2-1, with TRBD2 matching over 7 bases. CDR1 is MNHEY, CDR2 SMNVEV, per germline (reference sequence). This CDR3 is built from 16 residues. V shed 5 bases, J shed 3 bases, and the junction held 10 bases outside the gene matches. Here the CDR3 reads CASSRPAGLLYNEQFF. The CDR3 nucleotides are TGTGCCAGCAGTCGTCCAGCGGGACTACTCTACAATGAGCAGTTCTTC.

The V call is TRBV6-5, the J call TRBJ2-1; 11 nucleotides agree with TRBD1. CDR3 length equals 16 residues. CDR1 is MNHEY, CDR2 SVGAGI, per germline. The V and J ends lost 3 bases and 4 bases, in that order; junction bases with no gene match: 5. This CDR3 reads CASSYYRDRGYNEQFF. CDR3 DNA: TGTGCCAGCAGTTATTACCGGGACAGGGGGTACAATGAGCAGTTCTTC.

This sequence joins TRBV6-1 and TRBJ2-7, with D maybe TRBD2 (5 bases). The CDR3 is 16 amino acids. Germline CDR1 is MNHNS and CDR2 is SASEGT. V lost 4 bases and J lost 3, with 19 bases in between. The CDR3 sequence is CASSATSPNLYYEQYF. The CDR3 DNA reads as TGTGCCAGCAGTGCCACTAGTCCCAACCTATACTACGAGCAGTACTTC.

V usage is TRBV6-2 or TRBV6-3 and J usage is TRBJ2-7; TRBD2 is a possible D gene (6 bases). Trimming removed 3 bases from V and 2 bases from J, with 8 bases in between. Germline values: CDR1 MNHEY, CDR2 SVGEGT. The CDR3 consists of 13 residues. The CDR3: CASSYSGPYEQYF. The CDR3 DNA is TGTGCCAGCAGTTATAGCGGCCCCTACGAGCAGTACTTC.

The chain uses TRBV5-8 and TRBJ1-3; D not certain. The V and J ends lost 2 bases and 4 bases respectively, with 4 bases between them. There are 12 residues in the CDR3. Per the germline V gene, CDR1 is SGHTS and CDR2 is YDEGEE. CDR3 coding DNA: TGTGCCAGCAGCTTCGGGGGAAACACCATATATTTT. This encodes CASSFGGNTIYF.

V usage is TRBV21-1 and J usage is TRBJ1-4; TRBD1, the D gene given by the table, was not confirmed from the DNA. TRBV21-1 is a pseudogene. This CDR3 has 16 residues. The CDR3 reads CASSKRDTPANEKLFF. CDR3 DNA sequence: TGTGCCAGCAGCAAACGGGACACCCCGGCTAATGAAAAACTGTTTTTT.

CDR3 nucleotide sequence: TGTGCCAGCAGCATTGGCCCCCTGGGCGGCTACACCTTC. This translates into CASSIGPLGGYTF. The chain combines TRBV21-1 with TRBJ1-2; whether TRBD1, the table's D call, matches the DNA was not checked. TRBV21-1 is given as a pseudogene. The CDR3 has 13 residues.

The V gene is TRBV25-1, the J gene TRBJ1-2; no reliable D call. Looked up from germline, CDR1 is MGHDK and CDR2 is SYGVNS. This CDR3 spans 13 amino acids. V shed 4 bases and J shed 2 bases, with 8 bases lying between them. As DNA, the CDR3 is TGTGCCAGCAGTGTAGCGGCGAACTATGGCTACACCTTC. It codes for CASSVAANYGYTF.

This sequence joins TRBV10-3 and TRBJ2-5; 8 bases are a match to TRBD1. This CDR3 is built from 13 residues. Germline trimming cut 2 bases from V and 5 bases from J; bases unmatched to any gene: 1. Germline CDR1 is ENHRY and CDR2 is SYGVKD. CDR3 loop: CAISEQGAETQYF. Here the CDR3 DNA reads TGTGCCATCAGTGAGCAGGGGGCGGAGACCCAGTACTTC.

This clone was recorded once. The rearrangement uses TRBV28 and TRBJ2-1; D is perhaps TRBD1 (5 bases). CDR3 length: 15 residues. V shed 3 bases and J shed 5 bases, with 14 bases lying between them. Looked up from germline, CDR1 is MDHEN and CDR2 is SYDVKM. The CDR3 sequence is CASSLVRGSNNEQFF. In DNA, the CDR3 is TGTGCCAGCAGTTTGGTAAGGGGATCGAACAATGAGCAGTTCTTC. The whole variable domain, remainder taken from reference TRBV28 and TRBJ2-1, is DVKVTQSSRYLVKRTGEKVFLECVQDMDHENMFWYRQDPGLGLRLIYFSYDVKMKEKGDIPEGYSVSREKKERFSLILESASTNQTSMYLCASSLVRGSNNEQFFGPGTRLTVL.

A remark on this clone: Germline and junction disagree at one end, which may indicate a read error. The gene calls are TRBV24-1 and TRBJ2-4; possible D gene TRBD1, 7 bases. In germline, CDR1 is KGHDR, CDR2 SFDVKD. The CDR3 totals 13 residues. The CDR3 here is CATGGTAENIQYF. The CDR3, as DNA: TGTGCCACCGGCGGGACAGCCGAAAACATTCAGTACTTC.

This clone has more than one count but fewer than ten. This chain joins TRBV5-1 and TRBJ1-6; D ambiguous. Looked up from germline, CDR1 is SGHRS and CDR2 is YFSETQ. The CDR3 is 13 residues long. V was trimmed by 2 bases and J by 19 bases, leaving 19 bases between them. The CDR3 bases are TGCGCCAGCAGCTTCGATAGTTCGCGGCAGCTTCACTTT. It codes for CASSFDSSRQLHF.

This sequence joins TRBV28 and TRBJ2-5; 15 bases match TRBD2. Germline-derived CDR1 and CDR2 are MDHEN and SYDVKM. V shed 5 bases and J 5 bases; nucleotides not matched to a gene: 6. The CDR3 covers 16 residues. CDR3 protein: CASSPGLAGGGETQYF. CDR3 coding DNA: TGTGCCAGCAGTCCGGGACTAGCGGGAGGTGGGGAGACCCAGTACTTC.

Comments on this clone: Germline and junction disagree at one end, which may indicate a read error. This chain uses TRBV7-7 with TRBJ2-3; 9 bases are shared with TRBD1. The CDR3 consists of 15 residues. The germline gives CDR1 SSHAT, CDR2 FNYEAQ (reference sequence). This CDR3 reads CASSPGTGRRDTQYF. The CDR3 DNA sequence: TGTGCTAGCAGCCCCGGGACAGGGAGGAGAGATACGCAGTATTTT. Full variable domain (remainder filled in from reference TRBV7-7 and TRBJ2-3): GAGVSQSPRYKVTKRGQDVTLRCDPISSHATLYWYQQALGQGPEFLTYFNYEAQPDKSGLPSDRFSAERPEGSISTLTIQRTEQRDSAMYRCASSPGTGRRDTQYFGPGTRLTVL.

The chain combines TRBV10-3 with TRBJ2-6; D gene unclear. Trimming removed 4 bases at V and 1 base at J, with 8 bases between. This CDR3 is built from 15 residues. CDR1 is ENHRY, CDR2 SYGVKD, per germline. The CDR3 sequence is CAISGQLSGANVLTF. In nucleotides, the CDR3 is TGTGCCATCAGTGGACAACTTTCTGGGGCCAACGTCCTGACTTTC.